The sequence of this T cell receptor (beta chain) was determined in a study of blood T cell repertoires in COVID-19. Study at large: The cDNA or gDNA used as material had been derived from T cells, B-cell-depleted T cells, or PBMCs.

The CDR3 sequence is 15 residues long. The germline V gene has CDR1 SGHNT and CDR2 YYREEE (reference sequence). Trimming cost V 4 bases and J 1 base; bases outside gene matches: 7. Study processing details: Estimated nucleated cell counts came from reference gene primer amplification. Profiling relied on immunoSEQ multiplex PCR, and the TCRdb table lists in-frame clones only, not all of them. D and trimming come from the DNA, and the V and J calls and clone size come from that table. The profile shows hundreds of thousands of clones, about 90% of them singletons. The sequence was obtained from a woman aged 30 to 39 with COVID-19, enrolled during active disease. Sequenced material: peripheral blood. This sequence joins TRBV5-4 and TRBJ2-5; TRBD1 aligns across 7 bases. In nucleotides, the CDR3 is TGTGCCAGCAGCCTGGGACAGCAACTCCAAGAGACCCAGTACTTC. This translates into CASSLGQQLQETQYF.